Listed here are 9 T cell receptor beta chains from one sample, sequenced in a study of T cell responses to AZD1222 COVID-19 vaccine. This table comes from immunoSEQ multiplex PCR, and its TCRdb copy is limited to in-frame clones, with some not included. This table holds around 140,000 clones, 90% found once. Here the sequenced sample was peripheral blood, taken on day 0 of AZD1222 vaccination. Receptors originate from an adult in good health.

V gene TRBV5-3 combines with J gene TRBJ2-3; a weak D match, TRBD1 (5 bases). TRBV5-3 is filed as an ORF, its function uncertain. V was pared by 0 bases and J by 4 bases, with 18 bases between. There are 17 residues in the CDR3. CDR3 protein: CARSLVDTGWVADTQYF. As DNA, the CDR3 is TGTGCCAGAAGCTTGGTCGATACAGGATGGGTCGCAGATACGCAGTATTTT.

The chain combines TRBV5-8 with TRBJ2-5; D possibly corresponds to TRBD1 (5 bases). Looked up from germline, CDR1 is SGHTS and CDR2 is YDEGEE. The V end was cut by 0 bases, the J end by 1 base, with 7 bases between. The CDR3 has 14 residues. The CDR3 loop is CASSLGQIQETQYF. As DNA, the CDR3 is TGTGCCAGCAGCTTGGGACAGATCCAAGAGACCCAGTACTTC.

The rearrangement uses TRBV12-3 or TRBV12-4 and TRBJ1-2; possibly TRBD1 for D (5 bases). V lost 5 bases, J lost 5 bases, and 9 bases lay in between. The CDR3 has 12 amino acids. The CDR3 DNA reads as TGTGCCAGCAGTGAGGGGACGTATGGCTACACCTTC. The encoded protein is CASSEGTYGYTF.

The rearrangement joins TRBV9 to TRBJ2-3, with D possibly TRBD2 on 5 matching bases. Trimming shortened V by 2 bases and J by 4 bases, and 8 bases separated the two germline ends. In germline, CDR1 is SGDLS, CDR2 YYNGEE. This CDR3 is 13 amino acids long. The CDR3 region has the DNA TGTGCCAGCAGCGTGCTAGCCCCAGATACGCAGTATTTT. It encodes CASSVLAPDTQYF.

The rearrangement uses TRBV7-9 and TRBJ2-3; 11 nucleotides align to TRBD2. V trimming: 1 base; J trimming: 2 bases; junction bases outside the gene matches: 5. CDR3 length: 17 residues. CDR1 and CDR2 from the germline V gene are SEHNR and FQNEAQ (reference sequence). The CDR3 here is CASSLGQGLADTDTQYF. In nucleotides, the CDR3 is TGTGCCAGCAGCTTAGGACAGGGACTAGCGGACACAGATACGCAGTATTTT.

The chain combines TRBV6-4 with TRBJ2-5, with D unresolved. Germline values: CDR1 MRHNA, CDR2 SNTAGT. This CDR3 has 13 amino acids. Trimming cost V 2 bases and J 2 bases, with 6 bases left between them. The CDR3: CASSDRYQETQYF. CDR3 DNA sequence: TGTGCCAGCAGTGACAGATATCAAGAGACCCAGTACTTC.

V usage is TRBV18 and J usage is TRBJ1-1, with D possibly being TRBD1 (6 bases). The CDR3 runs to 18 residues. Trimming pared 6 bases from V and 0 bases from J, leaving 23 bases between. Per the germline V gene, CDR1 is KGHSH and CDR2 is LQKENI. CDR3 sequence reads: CASSQEGLMGALNTEAFF. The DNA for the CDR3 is TGTGCCAGCTCCCAAGAGGGGTTGATGGGGGCACTGAACACTGAAGCTTTCTTT.

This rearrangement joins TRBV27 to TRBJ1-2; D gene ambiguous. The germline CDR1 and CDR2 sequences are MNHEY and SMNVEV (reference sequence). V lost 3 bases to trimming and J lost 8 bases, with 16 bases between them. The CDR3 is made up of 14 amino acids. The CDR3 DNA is TGTGCCAGCAGTTTTCAGGATTCTATATTGGGCTACACCTTC. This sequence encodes CASSFQDSILGYTF.

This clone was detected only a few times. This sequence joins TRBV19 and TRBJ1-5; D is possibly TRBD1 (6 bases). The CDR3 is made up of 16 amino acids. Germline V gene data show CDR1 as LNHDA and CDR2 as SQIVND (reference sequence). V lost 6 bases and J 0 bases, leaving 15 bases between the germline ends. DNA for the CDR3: TGTGCCAGTAGATTCCGGGGGGGGCATAGCAATCAGCCCCAGCATTTT. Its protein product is CASRFRGGHSNQPQHF.